The source of this T cell receptor beta chain is a study of response to subunit inactivated influenza vaccine (dated by TCRdb to 2016 to 2019). For the study in its entirety: Deep quantitative profiling of the T cell receptor repertoire was used in the study to follow responses to a trivalent subunit inactivated influenza vaccine. Study-wide conclusions, independent of this receptor: The authors proposed that each seasonal influenza vaccination may bring in only a limited number of new T cells.

Regarding this clonotype: Its binding antigen is unknown. Base qualities are missing; no much larger clone stands one base away.

Via the germline V gene (reference sequence), CDR1 is SGHNT and CDR2 YYREEE. From its cysteine to its phenylalanine, the CDR3 spans 15 amino acids. Only the CDR3 DNA is retained, 45 bases long and in frame from the first base. Unmatched junction bases come to 6, with V trimmed by 2 bases and J by 9 bases. Library preparation used RT-PCR. Sequencing used an Illumina HiSeq 2500. TCRdb reran the public reads through fastp at Q25 and MiXCR, keeping productive beta chains. One record per CDR3 amino acid sequence lists the most common genes and DNA. The sample table records about 540,000 distinct CDR3 sequences; approximately 20% of these occur just once. The ten largest clones add up to 2.5% to 3.5% of the sample. These same data were also listed under a study on T cells expressing NK-cell markers. As described in the second report: TCR beta cDNA libraries were prepared using 5'RACE template switching, which introduced a universal primer site and unique molecular identifiers. Eight or nine donors provided sorted CD3+CD56+NKG2C+, CD3+CD56+NKG2C- and CD3+CD56-NKG2C+ T-cell subsets, whose TCR beta-chain repertoires were profiled. Of the eight sequenced donors, seven were found to be HCMV-seropositive and one was found to be HCMV-seronegative. In several experiments an anti-gammadeltaTCR antibody was added to restrict sorting to alphabetaTCR-expressing T cells. For roughly six donors, the dominant CD3+CD56+NKG2C+ clonotypes were among the top 10 CD8+ clonotypes and accounted for about 1.0-7.0% of CD8+ T cells. Those dominant clonotypes were again the most abundant among CD3+CD56-NKG2C+ cells in a few donors, at about 25-60.1%. It remained unclear whether the expanded NKG2C-expressing T cell clones were specific for HCMV antigens. Randomly selected healthy volunteers, three men and five women, were used as the eight sequenced donors. HCMV serostatus was determined by detecting HCMV-specific IgG in serum with a commercial ELISA kit. Ficoll density gradient centrifugation was used to isolate peripheral blood mononuclear cells from blood. Magnetic immunoseparation with Miltenyi isolation kits was used to isolate CD4+ and CD8+ T cells from PBMC. cDNA synthesis was primed from the TCR beta constant segment, followed by two successive PCR amplification steps. Illumina HiSeq 2000/2500, MiSeq or NextSeq was used to sequence libraries as 2 x 150 bp reads. MIGEC was used to demultiplex reads and group the reads by UMI, and MiTCR was used to assemble and quantify clonotypes. To exclude erroneous sequences, any TCR cDNA sequence not supported by at least two reads was discarded. The tcR package was used for downstream repertoire analysis, and clonotypes were matched across fractions by CDR3 nucleotide sequence plus V segment. VDJmatch was used to annotate antigen specificity against VDJdb, with one amino acid substitution in CDR3 allowed.

This chain is built from TRBV5-4 and TRBJ1-6, with TRBD1 matching 9 junction bases. The material was CD4+ T cells sorted from PBMCs, obtained roughly 13 days after vaccination. The clonotype was recovered from a man aged 45 to 65 who received an inactivated influenza vaccine. Donor details come from another sample of the same person, matched by shared clones. The DNA reads TGTGCCAGCAGCTTAGCCGGGACAGGGTCTTCACCCCTCCACTTT. Its translation is CASSLAGTGSSPLHF.